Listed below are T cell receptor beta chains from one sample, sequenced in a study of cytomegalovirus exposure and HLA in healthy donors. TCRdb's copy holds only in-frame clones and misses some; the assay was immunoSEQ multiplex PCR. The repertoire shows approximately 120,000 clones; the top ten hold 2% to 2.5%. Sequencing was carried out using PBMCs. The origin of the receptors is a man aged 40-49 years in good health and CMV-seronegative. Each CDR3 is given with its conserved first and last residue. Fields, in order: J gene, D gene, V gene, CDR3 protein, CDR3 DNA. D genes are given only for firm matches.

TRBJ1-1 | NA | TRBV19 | CAAQDSGNTEAFF | TGTGCCGCCCAGGACAGTGGGAACACTGAAGCTTTCTTT
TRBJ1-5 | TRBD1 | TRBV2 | CASSEADRGNQPQHF | TGTGCCAGCAGTGAAGCCGACAGGGGGAACCAGCCCCAGCATTTT
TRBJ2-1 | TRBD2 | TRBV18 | CASSPLTSGFYNEQFF | TGTGCCAGCTCACCACTGACTAGCGGGTTCTACAATGAGCAGTTCTTC
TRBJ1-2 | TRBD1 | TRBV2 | CASKIGQDYGYTF | TGTGCCAGCAAGATAGGACAGGACTATGGCTACACCTTC
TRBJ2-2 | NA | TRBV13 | CASSYSGSPSPGELFF | TGTGCCAGCAGCTATAGCGGAAGCCCGTCCCCCGGGGAGCTGTTTTTT
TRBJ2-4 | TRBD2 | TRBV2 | CASSENEASGALAKNIQYF | TGTGCCAGCAGTGAAAATGAGGCTAGCGGGGCACTAGCCAAAAACATTCAGTACTTC
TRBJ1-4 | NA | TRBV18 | CASSPRREGKKKLFF | TGTGCCAGCTCACCTAGACGGGAGGGGAAAAAAAAACTGTTTTTT
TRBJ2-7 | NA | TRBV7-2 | CASSPDRSNYEQYF | TGTGCCAGCAGCCCCGACCGGAGTAACTACGAGCAGTACTTC
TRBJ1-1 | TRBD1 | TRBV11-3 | CASSLSLTGGRKNTEAFF | TGTGCCAGCAGCTTATCACTTACAGGGGGCCGGAAGAACACTGAAGCTTTCTTT
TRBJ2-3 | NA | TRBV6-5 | CASSEGHPADTQYF | TGTGCCAGCAGTGAGGGACATCCGGCAGATACGCAGTATTTT
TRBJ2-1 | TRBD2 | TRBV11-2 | CASSSSGRTYNEQFF | TGTGCCAGCAGCTCTAGCGGGCGAACCTACAATGAGCAGTTCTTC
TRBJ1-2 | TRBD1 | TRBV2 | CASIYRGSYGYTF | TGTGCCAGCATCTACAGGGGATCTTATGGCTACACCTTC
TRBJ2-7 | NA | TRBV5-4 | CASSGDNYEQYF | TGTGCCAGCAGCGGGGACAACTACGAGCAGTACTTC
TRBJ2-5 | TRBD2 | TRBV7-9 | CASSFPGREERETQYF | TGTGCCAGCAGCTTTCCTGGCCGGGAGGAGAGGGAGACCCAGTACTTC
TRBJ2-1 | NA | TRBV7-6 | CASSLPLRDTYNEQFF | TGTGCCAGCAGCTTACCCTTGAGGGACACTTACAATGAGCAGTTCTTC
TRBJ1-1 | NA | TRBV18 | CASSPGVVGNTEAFF | TGTGCCAGCTCACCGGGAGTAGTTGGGAACACTGAAGCTTTCTTT
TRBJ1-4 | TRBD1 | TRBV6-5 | CASRGQSNEKLFF | TGTGCCAGCAGGGGACAGTCTAATGAAAAACTGTTTTTT
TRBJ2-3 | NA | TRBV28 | CASSKGVRSRHTDTQYF | TGTGCCAGCAGCAAGGGGGTTAGGAGCAGACACACAGATACGCAGTATTTT
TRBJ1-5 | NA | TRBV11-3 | CASSLDNSQPQHF | TGTGCCAGCAGCTTAGATAACAGTCAGCCCCAGCATTTT
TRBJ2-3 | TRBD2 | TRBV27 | CASSSPSGSTTDTQYF | TGTGCCAGCAGTTCTCCAAGCGGGAGTACCACAGATACGCAGTATTTT
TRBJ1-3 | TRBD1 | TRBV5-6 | CASSLVGQGESGNTIYF | TGTGCCAGCAGCTTGGTTGGACAGGGGGAATCTGGAAACACCATATATTTT